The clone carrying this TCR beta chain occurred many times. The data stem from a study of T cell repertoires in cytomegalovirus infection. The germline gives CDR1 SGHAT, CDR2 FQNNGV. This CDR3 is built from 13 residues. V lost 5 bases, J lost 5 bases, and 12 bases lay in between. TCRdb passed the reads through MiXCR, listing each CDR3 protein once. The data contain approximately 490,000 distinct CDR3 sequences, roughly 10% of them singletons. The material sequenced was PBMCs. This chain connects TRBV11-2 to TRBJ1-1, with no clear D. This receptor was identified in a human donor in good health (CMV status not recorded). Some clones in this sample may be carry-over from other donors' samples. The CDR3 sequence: CASSREAGTEAFF. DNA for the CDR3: TGTGCCAGCAGCCGAGAGGCCGGAACTGAAGCTTTCTTT.